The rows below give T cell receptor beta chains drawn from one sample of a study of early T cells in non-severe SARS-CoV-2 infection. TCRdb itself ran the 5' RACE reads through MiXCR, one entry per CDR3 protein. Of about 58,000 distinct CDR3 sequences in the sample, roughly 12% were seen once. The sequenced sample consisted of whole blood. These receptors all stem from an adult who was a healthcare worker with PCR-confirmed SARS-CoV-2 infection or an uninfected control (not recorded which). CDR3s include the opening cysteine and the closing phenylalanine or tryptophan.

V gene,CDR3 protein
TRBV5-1,CASRVAGNTEAFF
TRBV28,CASSLYRGGNTQYF
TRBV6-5,CASSYAPAAYEQYF
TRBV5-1,CASSATPTSGRRTDTQYF
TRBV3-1,CASSQEANPEAFF
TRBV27,CASSLGTTSYEQYF
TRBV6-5,CASSSHLGLAGEETQYF
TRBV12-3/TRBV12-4,CASSYRTSGADTQYF
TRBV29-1,CSAQYGADTQYF
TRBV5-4,CASSFVTNTGELFF
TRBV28,CASHLRSSGDEQYF
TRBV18,CASSPMSGRAGNEQFF
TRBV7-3,CASSLKVATGADTQYF
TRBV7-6,CASSLGAGRRDEQFF
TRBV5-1,CASRGQGATDTQYF
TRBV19,CASSFRDRRDYEQYF
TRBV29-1,CSGGLATQGETQYF
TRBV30,CAWFTGTSGSDEQFF
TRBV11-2,CASSLIGLSTDTQYF
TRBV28,CASRGLADSYEQYF
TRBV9,CASSTPPDTQYF
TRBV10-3,CAISEKAGTSYEQYF
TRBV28,CASSATGTSGNTIYF
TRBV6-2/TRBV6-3,CASSGTSGGNEQFF
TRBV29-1,CSVATRTYEQYF
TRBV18,CASSPDRSNEKLFF
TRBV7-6,CASSFGGSNEQFF
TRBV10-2,CASSEPSGAPVAKNIQYF
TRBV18,CASSRLAGSPETQYF
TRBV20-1,CSARDHKRDPYEQYF
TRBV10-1,CASSAAGEPQETQYF
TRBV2,CASSPQGGEQYF
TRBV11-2,CASSRDRAYEQYF
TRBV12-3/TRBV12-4,CASRPSANTGELFF
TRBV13,CASSKPKEQGDGYTF